Below are 7 T cell receptor beta chains sequenced from a single sample in a study of long-term antiretroviral therapy in people with HIV. This was the immunoSEQ v3.0 assay at survey level. Measured with immunoSEQ multiplex PCR; TCRdb has only the in-frame clones, and not every one. The sample carries about 25,000 clones, 80% to 90% recorded once. The sequencing used unsorted PBMCs, collected 3 years after starting antiretroviral therapy. The receptors were sampled from a man aged 18 to 29 with HIV.

The chain uses TRBV7-2 and TRBJ2-7; D perhaps matches TRBD2 (6 bases). The V end lost 7 bases, the J end lost 3 bases, and 22 bases lay between the germline ends. Germline values: CDR1 SGHTA, CDR2 FQGNSA. CDR3 size: 16 residues. The CDR3 loop reads CASTLGLGTGSYEQYF. In nucleotides, the CDR3 is TGTGCCAGCACACTTGGGTTGGGGACTGGGAGCTACGAGCAGTACTTC. Combining the CDR3 with reference TRBV7-2 and TRBJ2-7 gives the whole variable domain GAGVSQSPSNKVTEKGKDVELRCDPISGHTALYWYRQSLGQGLEFLIYFQGNSAPDKSGLPSDRFSAERTGGSVSTLTIQRTQQEDSAVYLCASTLGLGTGSYEQYFGPGTRLTVT.

The V and J genes are TRBV19 and TRBJ2-7; TRBD2 agrees at 9 bases. V trimming: 5 bases; J trimming: 0 bases; junction bases outside the gene matches: 11. CDR1 is LNHDA and CDR2 is SQIVND in the germline V gene (reference sequence). The CDR3 length is 17 residues. CDR3 coding DNA: TGTGCCAGTAGTTTGTCCAGCGGGGGGACATTCTCCTACGAGCAGTACTTC. Translating it yields CASSLSSGGTFSYEQYF.

The chain uses TRBV14 and TRBJ2-5, with D tentatively TRBD1 (6 bases). Germline CDR1 reads SGHDN; CDR2 reads FVKESK. V dropped 5 bases and J dropped 2 bases, with 9 bases sitting between them. The CDR3 sequence is 13 residues long. The CDR3 region has the DNA TGTGCCAGCAGCGACAGGAATCAAGAGACCCAGTACTTC. Protein: CASSDRNQETQYF.

This clone was found once. V gene TRBV7-6 combines with J gene TRBJ2-7, with a tentative D call TRBD1 (6 bases). Germline CDR1 SGHVS, CDR2 FNYEAQ. The CDR3 consists of 15 residues. V lost 2 bases, J lost 7 bases, and 18 bases lay in between. CDR3 amino acids: CASSLRQGRPEEQYF. The CDR3 DNA reads as TGTGCCAGCAGCTTAAGGCAGGGGCGACCGGAAGAGCAGTACTTC. Together with reference TRBV7-6 and TRBJ2-7, the CDR3 gives the full variable domain: GAGVSQSPRYKVTKRGQDVALRCDPISGHVSLYWYRQALGQGPEFLTYFNYEAQQDKSGLPNDRFSAERPEGSISTLTIQRTEQRDSAMYRCASSLRQGRPEEQYFGPGTRLTVT.

The chain combines TRBV15 with TRBJ1-2, with TRBD1 matching over 8 bases. This CDR3 has 15 amino acids. CDR1 is LNHNV, CDR2 YYDKDF, per germline (reference sequence). With 1 base clipped from V and 3 bases from J, the junction kept 4 bases outside the gene matches. Here the CDR3 DNA reads TGTGCCACCAGCAGAGGCCGGACAGGGCACTATGGCTACACCTTC. Its translation: CATSRGRTGHYGYTF.

The chain combines TRBV7-3 with TRBJ1-1, with D uncertain. Trimming took off 1 base at V and 5 bases at J, with 11 bases between the two ends. Germline V gives CDR1 SGHTA, CDR2 FQGTGA. The CDR3 is made up of 14 amino acids. CDR3 residues: CASSLNSLGTEAFF. CDR3 DNA sequence: TGTGCCAGCAGCTTAAATTCGCTAGGAACTGAAGCTTTCTTT. Combining the CDR3 with reference TRBV7-3 and TRBJ1-1 gives the whole variable domain GAGVSQTPSNKVTEKGKYVELRCDPISGHTALYWYRQSLGQGPEFLIYFQGTGAADDSGLPNDRFFAVRPEGSVSTLKIQRTERGDSAVYLCASSLNSLGTEAFFGQGTRLTVV.

The chain carries TRBV19 and TRBJ1-1, with D hard to call. There are 13 residues in the CDR3. The ends were cut back, 5 bases at V and 5 bases at J, with 12 bases in the middle. Germline lookup yields CDR1 LNHDA and CDR2 SQIVND (reference sequence). The CDR3 sequence: CASSRLGRTEAFF. CDR3 bases: TGTGCCAGTAGTCGATTAGGGCGGACTGAAGCTTTCTTT.